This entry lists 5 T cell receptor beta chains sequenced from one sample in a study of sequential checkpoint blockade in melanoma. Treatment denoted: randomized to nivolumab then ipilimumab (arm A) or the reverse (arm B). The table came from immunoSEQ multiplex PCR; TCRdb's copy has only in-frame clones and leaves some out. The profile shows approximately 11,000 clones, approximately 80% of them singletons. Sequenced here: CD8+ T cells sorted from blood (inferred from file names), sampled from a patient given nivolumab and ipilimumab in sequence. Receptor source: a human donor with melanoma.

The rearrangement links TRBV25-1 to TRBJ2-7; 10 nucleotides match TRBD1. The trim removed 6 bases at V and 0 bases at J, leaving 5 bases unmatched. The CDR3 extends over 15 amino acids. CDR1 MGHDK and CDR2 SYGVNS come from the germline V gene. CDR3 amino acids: CASSEGTGDSYEQYF. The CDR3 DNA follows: TGTGCCAGCAGCGAAGGGACAGGGGACTCCTACGAGCAGTACTTC.

The CDR3 DNA reads as TGTGCCAGTAGTCCTTTAGGGGGCCAAGAGACCCAGTACTTC. As protein: CASSPLGGQETQYF. The chain recombines TRBV19 with TRBJ2-5, with a weak D call TRBD1 (6 bases). V gave up 5 bases and J gave up 1 base, with 11 bases separating them. The germline gives CDR1 LNHDA, CDR2 SQIVND (reference sequence). The CDR3 totals 14 residues.

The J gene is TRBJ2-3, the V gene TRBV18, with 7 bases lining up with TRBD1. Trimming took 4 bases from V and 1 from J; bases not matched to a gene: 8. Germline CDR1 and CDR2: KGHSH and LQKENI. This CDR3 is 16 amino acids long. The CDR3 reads CASSLPDRRGTDTQYF. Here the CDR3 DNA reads TGTGCCAGCTCACTTCCGGACAGGCGGGGCACAGATACGCAGTATTTT.

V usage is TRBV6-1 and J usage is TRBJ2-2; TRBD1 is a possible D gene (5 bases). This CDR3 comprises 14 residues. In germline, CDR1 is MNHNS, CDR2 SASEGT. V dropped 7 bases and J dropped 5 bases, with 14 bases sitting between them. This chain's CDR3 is CASTVGAETGELFF. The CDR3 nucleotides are TGTGCCAGCACGGTTGGGGCGGAGACCGGGGAGCTGTTTTTT.

The CDR3, as DNA: TGCGCCAGCAGCTTGGGACAGGGCGGGGACACCATATATTTT. This encodes CASSLGQGGDTIYF. This sequence joins TRBV5-1 and TRBJ1-3; 7 bases are shared with TRBD1. This CDR3 spans 14 amino acids. Germline CDR1 SGHRS, CDR2 YFSETQ. With 0 bases clipped from V and 8 bases from J, the junction kept 5 bases outside the gene matches.